A single T cell receptor (beta chain) is shown here with its context. There is no known antigen for this receptor. The junction shows a germline mismatch at one end, possibly a read error. Including the terminal cysteine and phenylalanine, the CDR3 comprises 14 residues. Just the 42-base CDR3 DNA is kept, in frame starting at base 1. The germline V gene (reference sequence) gives CDR1 as LGHDT and CDR2 as YNNKEL. The time point label of this sample denotes: patch test 3, about 24 weeks after DPC sensitization. What the treatment or condition label conveys for this sample: therapeutic diphenylcyclopropenone sensitization with weekly scalp DPC. At each patch-test visit, blood was drawn before the patch test was applied. Eligible patients were aged 18 to 70, diagnosed with alopecia, deemed suitable for DPC therapy, and excluded if pregnant. Unfractionated whole blood was collected in Tempus Blood RNA tubes, and total RNA was extracted from that blood.

Library creation used RACE. Data came from a NextSeq 500. During library preparation, unique molecular identifiers were attached to individual cDNA molecules so that TCRs could be counted in a quantitative, reproducible way. Both TCR alpha and TCR beta chains were sequenced from each blood RNA sample. As for how the authors treated the data: A median of approximately 100,000 TCRs per sample was observed, with a range of about 20,000 to 700,000. V, J and CDR3 annotation of the TCR reads was carried out using the Decombinator software suite. To make PS versus PT1 abundance plots, every sample was subsampled to the same number of TCRs (28,000). Expanded TCRs were defined as absent before sensitization and observed at least eight times at the 2-week time point. In TCRdb, the public reads were trimmed at Q25 with fastp and aligned with MiXCR, with productive beta chains retained. Records with the same CDR3 protein are collapsed into one entry carrying the most frequent genes and DNA. The V and J calls, along with clone size, are taken from TCRdb and not from the paper's own processing. Within this sample are about 190,000 distinct CDR3 sequences, with about 25% of them counted one time only. The ten largest make up roughly 2.4% of the sample.

These data originate in a study of human T cells and chemical hapten exposure (dated by TCRdb to about 2021). Regarding the research as a whole: For sensitization, 2% DPC in acetone was applied to an approximately 2 cm by approximately 2 cm area of upper inner arm skin. Blood was sampled from patients pre-sensitization (week 0) and at 2, 6 and about 24 weeks after DPC sensitization. The libraries were sequenced as a pool, and the TCR yield per sample differed mostly because of small variations in library volumes within the pool. The patient cohort, mostly female, included alopecia areata with under or over 50% scalp involvement, alopecia totalis and alopecia universalis. Patch tests used Finn chambers with 0.01% DPC on the upper back, scored after 6 days by International Contact Dermatitis Research Group standards. Weekly therapeutic DPC doses were additionally applied to the scalp of patients throughout the roughly 24-week study period. For TCR sequencing, blood came from some 31 alopecia patients at anywhere from one to four time points (pre-sensitization, 2, 6 and 24 weeks). The study tracked peripheral blood TCR repertoire changes in vivo during primary and secondary sensitization to the hapten diphenylcyclopropenone (DPC) in alopecia patients. What the research found in general, with its limitations: Significantly more large CDR3 similarity clusters were formed by expanded TCRs than by pre-sensitization or healthy control sets, consistent with antigen-driven responses. All patients had alopecia, a presumed autoimmune disease, so their immune response might differ from that of healthy individuals. Patch test score correlated positively with the number of PT1 expanded TCRs, reaching significance at thresholds 8, 16 and 32 but not at 4. No change with DPC sensitization was found in the number of TCRs above 1 in 1000 frequency, and no evidence of global repertoire structure alterations was found. After repeated subsampling, the strength of the expansion versus patch-test correlation and the threshold at which it became significant changed.

The input for sequencing was whole blood, taken in connection with sensitization to the hapten diphenylcyclopropenone (DPC). The chain is encoded by TRBV3-1 joined to TRBJ2-2, with the D gene uncertain. The clonotype comes from a woman between 35 and 50 years old with alopecia areata. Some clones in this sample may be carry-over from other donors' samples. The base sequence is TGTGTCAGCAGCCAAGTCCCGGACACCGGGGAGCTGTTTTTT. Its translation is CVSSQVPDTGELFF.